What follows describes a single T cell receptor beta chain. Its specificity is unknown. This specimen belongs to a study of siplizumab effects on memory and regulatory T cells. Study observations and caveats: No more than a minor fraction of alloreactive clones could be traced back to unstimulated subsets. Whether proliferating Tregs in siplizumab cultures suppress was not functionally confirmed. Naive-or-memory phenotypes were unassignable for roughly 80-96% of proliferating CD4+ or CD8+ clones.

The CDR3 totals 15 residues. Germline CDR1 ENHRY, CDR2 SYGVKD. Trimming shortened V by 0 bases and J by 4 bases, and 12 bases separated the two germline ends. Naive, memory, effector memory and TEMRA subsets that were unstimulated underwent sequencing in a few donor pairs. The table came from immunoSEQ multiplex PCR; TCRdb's copy has only in-frame clones and leaves some out. The profile covers some 41,000 clones, with roughly 90% appearing a single time and less than 0.25% taken by the ten largest. The J gene is TRBJ2-5, the V gene TRBV10-3; D is possibly TRBD1 (7 bases). This clonotype was obtained from a human donor in good health. The sequenced sample was naive CD4+ T cells sorted from blood. The CDR3 reads CAISESKQGGETQYF. CDR3 bases: TGTGCCATCAGTGAGTCGAAGCAGGGGGGAGAGACCCAGTACTTC.